The clone carrying this T cell receptor (beta chain) turned up a few times. Its antigen is still unknown. This sample was taken from a study of Graves' ophthalmopathy and Graves' hyperthyroidism. Study-level background: By definition, stable hyperthyroidism involved no ophthalmopathy within 18 months of follow-up. General study findings and limits: With just under 71% sensitivity and around 79% specificity, the model predicted ophthalmopathy progression.

Germline lookup yields CDR1 LGHDT and CDR2 YNNKEL (reference sequence). The CDR3 extends over 16 amino acids. J was trimmed by 1 base and V by 3 bases; bases with no gene match: 6. Investigators amplified TCR beta CDR3 regions from RNA transcripts. Scientists carried out first-round RT-PCR using HTBI primers and then a second-round multiplex PCR. TCRdb passed the multiplex PCR reads through MiXCR, listing each CDR3 protein once. The sample includes some 1.1 million distinct CDR3 sequences, about 36% of them seen just once. This sequence originates from an adult man with Graves' hyperthyroidism. V gene TRBV3-1 combines with J gene TRBJ2-7, with 10 positions matching TRBD2. Material: peripheral blood or thyroid tissue (not recorded which). CDR3 in amino acids: CASSQGLAGVSYEQYF. The CDR3 DNA reads as TGTGCCAGCAGCCAGGGGCTAGCGGGAGTGTCCTACGAGCAGTACTTC.